The rows below give T cell receptor beta chains drawn from one sample of a study of tumor-infiltrating lymphocytes in primary liver carcinoma. MiXCR, applied by TCRdb to the multiplex PCR reads, yields one record per CDR3 protein. This table holds fewer than 150,000 distinct CDR3 sequences, around two thirds found once. The sequencing input was liver tumor tissue from sampling region 1. Every receptor here comes from an older woman with primary liver carcinoma and hepatitis B virus infection. CDR3s include the opening cysteine and the closing phenylalanine or tryptophan. A D gene is named only where the DNA matches it firmly. Clone size, where shown, is once, few, many, or a class for clones that have expanded.

>TRBV11-2|few|TRBJ2-1|NA
CAGSLERMSPYNEQFF
TGTGCCGGCAGCTTAGAGCGGATGAGCCCCTACAATGAGCAGTTCTTC
>TRBV6-5|many|TRBJ2-2|NA
CASSYSPLGGTSGGELFF
TGTGCCAGCAGTTACTCCCCGCTGGGGGGTACGTCCGGCGGGGAGCTGTTTTTT
>TRBV19|NA|TRBJ2-1|NA
CASSISNYNEQFF
TGTGCCAGTAGTATATCCAATTACAATGAGCAGTTCTTC
>TRBV6-5|many|TRBJ1-6|NA
CASSYLETRDSPLHF
TGTGCCAGCAGTTACTTGGAAACGCGGGATTCACCCCTCCACTTT
>TRBV30|NA|TRBJ1-1|NA
CAWTRGTTNTEAFF
TGTGCCTGGACTCGAGGAACCACGAACACTGAAGCTTTCTTC
>TRBV11-2|NA|TRBJ2-1|NA
CASSLDPRVGEQSF
TGTGCCAGCAGTCTAGATCCCAGGGTGGGTGAGCAGTCCTTC
>TRBV20-1|NA|TRBJ1-1|TRBD1
CSANDPGQGSLNTEAFF
TGCAGTGCAAACGACCCGGGACAGGGTAGCCTGAACACTGAAGCTTTCTTT
>TRBV11-3|NA|TRBJ2-1|NA
CASSLVSRINEQFF
TGTGCCAGCAGCTTAGTATCGCGGATCAATGAGCAGTTCTTC
>TRBV11-2|NA|TRBJ1-1|TRBD1
CASSSGGGAGKTEASF
TGTGCCAGCAGCTCAGGGGGGGGTGCGGGAAAAACTGAAGCTTCCTTT
>TRBV12-3/TRBV12-4|many|TRBJ1-1|NA
CASSLFRVNTEAFF
TGTGCCAGCAGTTTGTTTAGAGTAAACACTGAAGCTTTCTTT
>TRBV11-2|NA|TRBJ2-1|NA
CASSLSLIGNERFF
TGTGCCAGCAGCTTATCCCTCATCGGCAATGAGCGGTTCTTC
>TRBV7-8|few|TRBJ2-5|TRBD2
CASSLGRTSGYQETQYF
TGTGCCAGCAGCTTAGGGCGGACTAGCGGGTATCAAGAGACCCAGTACTTC
>TRBV11-3|NA|TRBJ2-3|NA
CASSLGPTHTQYF
TGTGCCAGTAGCTTAGGCCCCACACATACGCAGTATTTT
>TRBV29-1|NA|TRBJ2-5|TRBD1
CGVEGGTGDQETKHF
TGCGGCGTGGAAGGGGGGACAGGGGACCAAGAGACCAAGCACTTC
>TRBV28|NA|TRBJ2-2|TRBD1
CASSPSTGKGTGELFF
TGTGCCAGCAGTCCCTCGACAGGGAAGGGAACCGGGGAGCTGTTTTTT
>TRBV6-1|NA|TRBJ2-5|TRBD1
CASSFFDRGSREARYF
TGTGCCAGCAGTTTTTTTGACAGGGGGAGTCGAGAGGCCCGGTACTTC
>TRBV30|NA|TRBJ2-3|TRBD2
CACDWTSSSDTQYF
TGTGCCTGTGACTGGACTAGCTCCTCAGATACGCAGTATTTT
>TRBV28|NA|TRBJ2-6|TRBD1
CAGRSWTGESGTNVLTF
TGTGCCGGCAGATCGTGGACAGGGGAATCTGGGACCAACGTCCTGACTTTC
>TRBV29-1|NA|TRBJ2-1|TRBD2
CSVHPLADDSRNEQFF
TGCAGCGTCCACCCTCTAGCGGATGATTCGAGGAATGAGCAGTTCTTC
>TRBV14|NA|TRBJ2-3|NA
CTSSQSRGTVNTDTQYF
TGTACCAGCAGCCAATCCCGCGGAACGGTTAACACAGATACGCAGTATTTT
>TRBV28|NA|TRBJ2-7|TRBD2
CASTLDEASGYEQYF
TGTGCCAGCACCCTAGATGAGGCTAGCGGCTACGAGCAGTACTTC
>TRBV29-1|NA|TRBJ2-3|NA
CSAATPLSTDTEYF
TGCAGCGCCGCGACTCCCCTTAGCACAGATACGGAGTATTTT
>TRBV11-3|few|TRBJ2-1|NA
CASSLGTSWKLEQFF
TGTGCCAGCAGCTTAGGAACTAGCTGGAAACTTGAACAGTTCTTC
>TRBV20-1|NA|TRBJ1-5|NA
CTAKGDGYQPQHF
TGCACTGCTAAAGGGGACGGATACCAGCCCCAGCATTTT
>TRBV7-9|few|TRBJ2-5|NA
CASSLRVLETQYF
TGTGCCAGCAGCTTAAGGGTTTTAGAGACCCAGTACTTC
>TRBV12-3/TRBV12-4|NA|TRBJ1-1|NA
CASRAGRGRQDTEAFF
TGTGCCAGCAGGGCGGGTCGCGGTAGGCAAGACACTGAAGCTTTCTTT
>TRBV4-1|many|TRBJ1-2|NA
CPIERGYGYTF
TGCCCCATTGAGCGGGGGTATGGCTACACCTTC
>TRBV11-2|NA|TRBJ2-5|TRBD2
CASSPRTSGRGRETRYF
TGTGCCAGCAGCCCTCGGACTAGCGGGAGAGGGAGAGAGACCAGGTACTTC
>TRBV5-1|NA|TRBJ2-4|NA
CVSSLGAGSVKSIQYF
TGCGTCAGCAGCTTGGGGGCAGGGAGCGTCAAAAGCATTCAGTACTTC
>TRBV4-1|once|TRBJ2-3|NA
CARSQDFKTGGRNQPQYF
TGCGCCAGAAGCCAAGATTTTAAAACAGGAGGGCGCAATCAGCCCCAGTATTTT
>TRBV11-2|NA|TRBJ2-3|NA
CASSLYREIDTQCF
TGTGCCAGCAGCTTGTACAGGGAGATCGATACGCAGTGTTTT
>TRBV5-1|once|TRBJ2-1|NA
CASMAGAPGEQFF
TGCGCCAGCATGGCGGGGGCGCCTGGCGAGCAGTTCTTC
>TRBV10-3|many|TRBJ1-2|NA
CAISVWGSYGYTF
TGTGCCATCAGTGTTTGGGGTTCTTATGGCTACACCTTC
>TRBV7-8|NA|TRBJ1-1|NA
CASSVDRENTEAFF
TGTGCCAGCAGCGTGGACAGAGAGAACACTGAAGCTTTCTTT
>TRBV6-4|NA|TRBJ2-2|NA
CASSFVKNTGELFF
TGTGCCAGCAGTTTCGTCAAGAACACCGGGGAGCTGTTTTTT
>TRBV11-2|NA|TRBJ2-1|TRBD2
CVSSRRTRQTHNEEFF
TGTGTCAGCAGCCGTAGGACTAGACAGACCCACAATGAGGAGTTCTTC
>TRBV5-1|NA|TRBJ2-5|NA
CASSRVGLQETHYF
TGCGCCAGCAGCCGAGTCGGGCTCCAAGAGACCCATTACTTC
>TRBV6-1|NA|TRBJ2-7|TRBD2
CVSSLIWLAGSYEQYF
TGTGTCAGCAGCCTCATCTGGCTAGCGGGGTCCTACGAGCAGTACTTC
>TRBV6-5|many|TRBJ1-4|NA
CASSRGGGLGEKLFF
TGTGCCAGCAGTAGGGGAGGGGGGCTGGGAGAAAAACTGTTTTTT
>TRBV6-5|many|TRBJ2-1|TRBD2
CASSPLSGSDEQFF
TGTGCCAGCAGTCCCCTGAGCGGGAGTGATGAGCAGTTCTTC
>TRBV5-6|NA|TRBJ1-1|NA
CARGRQDTEAFF
TGTGCCAGAGGTCGACAGGACACTGAAGCTTTCTTT
>TRBV6-5|NA|TRBJ2-5|NA
CASSYGQFQETQYF
TGTGCCAGCAGTTACGGGCAGTTCCAAGAGACCCAGTACTTC
>TRBV2|NA|TRBJ2-5|TRBD2
CASSSPGRATRETQYF
TGTGCCAGCAGTAGTCCCGGGAGGGCTACGAGGGAGACCCAGTACTTC
>TRBV11-2|medium-sized|TRBJ1-5|NA
CASSSTGHQPQHF
TGTGCCAGCAGCTCAACAGGGCATCAGCCCCAGCATTTT
>TRBV11-2|NA|TRBJ2-3|NA
CASSKHRRKGGTDTQYF
TGTGCCAGCAGCAAGCACAGGCGTAAGGGGGGCACAGATACGCAGTATTTT
>TRBV28|NA|TRBJ1-1|TRBD1
CASTESQGGVIEAFF
TGTGCTAGCACTGAATCTCAGGGGGGGGTGATTGAAGCTTTCTTT
>TRBV6-5|NA|TRBJ1-4|TRBD1
CVSSYAAGGEKLFF
TGTGTCAGCAGTTACGCGGCAGGGGGGGAAAAACTGTTTTTT
>TRBV7-3|NA|TRBJ2-1|TRBD1
CASSTAGGPYNEQFF
TGTGCCAGCAGCACGGCAGGGGGACCCTACAATGAGCAGTTCTTC